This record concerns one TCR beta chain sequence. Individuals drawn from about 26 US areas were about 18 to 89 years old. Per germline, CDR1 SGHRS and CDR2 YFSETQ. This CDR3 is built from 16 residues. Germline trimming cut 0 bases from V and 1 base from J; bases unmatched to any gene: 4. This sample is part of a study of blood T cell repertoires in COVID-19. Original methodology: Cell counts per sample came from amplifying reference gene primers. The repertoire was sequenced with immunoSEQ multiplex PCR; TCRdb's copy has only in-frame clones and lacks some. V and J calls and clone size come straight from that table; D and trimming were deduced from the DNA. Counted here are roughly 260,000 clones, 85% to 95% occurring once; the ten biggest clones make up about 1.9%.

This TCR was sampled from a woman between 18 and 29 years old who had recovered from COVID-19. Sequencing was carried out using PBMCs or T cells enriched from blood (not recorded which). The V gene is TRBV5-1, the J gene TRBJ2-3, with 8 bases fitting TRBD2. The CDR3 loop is CASSLAGREGTDTQYF. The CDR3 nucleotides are TGCGCCAGCAGCTTGGCCGGGCGGGAGGGCACAGATACGCAGTATTTT.